This T cell receptor (beta chain) was documented in a study of blood T cell repertoires in COVID-19. Study context: From T cells, B-cell-depleted T cells, or PBMCs came the material, which was cDNA or gDNA.

The study recruited people aged about 18 to 89 years across roughly 23 US areas. Participants had their cohort set by participant-reported clinical history. Per the original data handling: Quantification of nucleated cells was approximated via reference gene primer amplification. Generated by immunoSEQ multiplex PCR, the TCRdb table keeps only in-frame clones and is missing some. V, J and clone size reflect that table, while D and trimming were determined from the DNA. The profile shows hundreds of thousands of clones, more than 70% of them singletons. Sequenced: PBMCs or T cells enriched from blood (not recorded which). This TCR was sampled from a man aged 35 to 55 in a cohort exposed to, infected with or recovered from COVID-19 (not recorded which).

In DNA form, the CDR3 reads TGCGCCAGCAGCTCCGGGACTAGCGGGAGTAGTGGATCCTACAATGAGCAGTTCTTC. Protein: CASSSGTSGSSGSYNEQFF. The chain joins TRBV5-1 to TRBJ2-1, with 14 bases aligning to TRBD2. The CDR3 is made up of 19 amino acids. Trimming cost V 3 bases and J 1 base; bases outside gene matches: 9. Germline CDR1 SGHRS, CDR2 YFSETQ.